This T cell receptor beta chain was captured in a study of shared clonotypes between healthy human individuals. At the level of the study: Researchers assigned three CD4 naive, three CD4 memory, two CD8 naive and one CD8 memory plate to each donor.

Assay: immunoSEQ multiplex PCR; the TCRdb copy retains only in-frame clones and omits some. The table records around 2.1 million clones, approximately 96% of them present only once. Study-level findings and limits: An expected dependence of interdonor clonotype sharing on sequencing depth was noted.

In regard to this clone: Its antigen is currently unknown.

Germline-derived CDR1 and CDR2 are WSHSY and SAAADI. CDR3 length equals 14 residues. The trim removed 4 bases at V and 3 bases at J, leaving 6 bases unmatched. All the donors were Caucasian adults who lived in Nashville, Tennessee. V usage is TRBV10-2 and J usage is TRBJ2-7, with 7 bases matching TRBD2. This receptor was obtained from a man younger than 30 in good health. Sequencing used naive CD4+ T cells sorted from blood. Noted subset: CD45RA+ positively selected. CDR3 protein: CASSGGTTSYEQYF. CDR3 nucleotides: TGCGCCAGCAGTGGAGGGACTACCAGCTACGAGCAGTACTTC.